This T cell receptor (beta chain) was profiled in a study of long-term antiretroviral therapy in people with HIV. Study-wide points: Repertoire composition at all time points was dominated by clones that had expanded before ART. Against controls, HIV repertoires showed narrower ranges of CDR3 length.

For this clone: Antigen specificity is unknown.

Germline V gives CDR1 MNHNS, CDR2 SASEGT. This CDR3 region has 14 residues. V was clipped by 7 bases and J by 4 bases, with 13 bases between them. Survey-level resolution applied to immunoSEQ assay v3.0. Profiled with immunoSEQ multiplex PCR; TCRdb holds only in-frame clones, not every one. Of approximately 31,000 clones listed, 65% to 80% are singletons. No fewer than two post-ART and no fewer than one pre-ART PBMC samples existed for each donor. Everyone in the study who had HIV was treated in the United States. This sequence originates from a woman aged 50 to 65 with HIV. This rearrangement joins TRBV6-1 to TRBJ1-4; a weak D match, TRBD1 (6 bases). Sample: unsorted PBMCs, taken 3.1 years after starting antiretroviral therapy. CDR3 protein: CASTLRDNNEKLFF. Here the CDR3 DNA reads TGTGCCAGCACCCTCCGGGACAATAATGAAAAACTGTTTTTT.